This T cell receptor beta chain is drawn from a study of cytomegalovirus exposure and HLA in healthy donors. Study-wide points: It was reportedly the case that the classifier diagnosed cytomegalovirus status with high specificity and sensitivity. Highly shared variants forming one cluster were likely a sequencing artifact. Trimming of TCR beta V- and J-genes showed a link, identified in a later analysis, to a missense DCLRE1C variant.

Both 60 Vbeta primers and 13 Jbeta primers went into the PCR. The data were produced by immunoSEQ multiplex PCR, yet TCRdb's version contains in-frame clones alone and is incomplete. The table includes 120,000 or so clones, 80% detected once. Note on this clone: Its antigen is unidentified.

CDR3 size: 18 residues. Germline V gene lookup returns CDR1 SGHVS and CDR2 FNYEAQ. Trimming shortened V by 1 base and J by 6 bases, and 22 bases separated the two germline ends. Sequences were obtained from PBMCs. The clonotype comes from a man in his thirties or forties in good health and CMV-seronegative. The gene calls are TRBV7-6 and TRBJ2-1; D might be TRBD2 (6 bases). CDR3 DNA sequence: TGTGCCAGCAGCTTAGTGGGGGGTGTTGGCGGCCAACTCAATGAGCAGTTCTTC. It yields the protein CASSLVGGVGGQLNEQFF.